This record concerns one T cell receptor beta chain sequence. This sample was taken from a study of blood T cell repertoires in COVID-19. Study at large: Some COVID-19 samples were acute and others convalescent; all came from the United States, Italy and Spain. T cells, B-cell-depleted T cells, or PBMCs provided the cDNA or gDNA that served as material.

Libraries were prepared by immunoSEQ multiplex PCR; TCRdb keeps only in-frame clonotypes and omits some of them. Among 250,000 to 350,000 clones listed, approximately 85% were seen once. The sequence derives from a human donor with COVID-19, enrolled during active disease. The donor label of this sample is uncertain. Sequenced sample: peripheral blood.

The CDR3: CASSDAGTGVYGYTF. The CDR3 region has the DNA TGTGCCAGCAGCGATGCCGGGACAGGGGTCTATGGCTACACCTTC. The V gene is TRBV9, the J gene TRBJ1-2; 10 bases agree with TRBD1. This CDR3 has 15 amino acids. Germline assignment: CDR1 SGDLS and CDR2 YYNGEE. The J segment lost 4 bases and the V segment lost 3 bases, leaving 6 bases of the junction unmatched.